The rows below give T cell receptor beta chains drawn from one sample of a study of T cell clonotyping in hematopoietic cell transplantation. TCRdb's table, derived via immunoSEQ multiplex PCR, lists solely in-frame clones and lacks some. The table includes under 14,000 clones, 89% detected once. The sequencing here drew on PBMCs, taken 180 days after allogeneic stem cell transplant. The source is a male patient aged 60 to 75 who had an allogeneic stem cell transplant from an unrelated donor, so the T cells may come from the graft donor. Some clones in this sample may be carry-over from other donors' samples. Each CDR3 is given with its conserved first and last residue. A D gene is named only where the DNA matches it firmly. A clone size is listed for some rows: how often the clone was seen (once, few, many), or a class if it is expanded.

v_gene	abundance	j_gene	d_gene	CDR3nt	CDR3aa
TRBV7-9	few	TRBJ1-2	.	TGTGCCAGCAGCTTAGTGGCGGTCCTCTATGGCTACACCTTC	CASSLVAVLYGYTF
TRBV2	.	TRBJ1-2	.	TGTGCCAGCAGTGTGAGTCAGGGGAACTATGGCTACACCTTC	CASSVSQGNYGYTF
TRBV4-1	few	TRBJ2-2	TRBD2	TGCGCCAGCAGCCTCCACGCGGGGAGGGAAGTAACGAACACCGGGGAGCTGTTTTTT	CASSLHAGREVTNTGELFF
TRBV7-8	.	TRBJ2-7	.	TGTGCCAGCAGCCAATTCTACGAGCAGTACTTC	CASSQFYEQYF
TRBV13	.	TRBJ2-7	TRBD2	TGTGCCAGCAGCTCCAAAGCGGGGCCCTACGAGCAGTACTTC	CASSSKAGPYEQYF
TRBV19	.	TRBJ2-2	.	TGTGCCAGTAGTCCCAGGACAGCAATGGGGTCCGGGGAGCTGTTTTTT	CASSPRTAMGSGELFF
TRBV5-6	.	TRBJ1-1	.	TGTGCCAGCAGACTTGTGGGAGGCACTGAAGCTTTCTTT	CASRLVGGTEAFF
TRBV29-1	.	TRBJ1-2	TRBD1	TGCAGCGTAGGACAGGGGAGGGGCTATGGCTACACCTTC	CSVGQGRGYGYTF
TRBV19	.	TRBJ2-1	TRBD2	TGTGCCAGTAGTATAGTAGGGACTATACCGTCCAATGAGCAGTTCTTC	CASSIVGTIPSNEQFF
TRBV6-1	.	TRBJ2-7	.	TGTGCCAGCAGTGCCCCCTCCTCCTACGAGCAGTACTTC	CASSAPSSYEQYF
TRBV2	.	TRBJ2-7	.	TGTGCCAGCAGTGAAGCGGAGACAGTCGCCTCCTACGAGCAGTACTTC	CASSEAETVASYEQYF
TRBV7-2	.	TRBJ2-4	TRBD1	TGTGCCAGCAGCCCAAGGACAGGGGGCAACATTCAGTACTTC	CASSPRTGGNIQYF
TRBV9	.	TRBJ2-1	.	TGTGCCAGCAGCGCTAGCGCCGGCTCCTACAATGAGCAGTTCTTC	CASSASAGSYNEQFF
TRBV19	.	TRBJ1-1	.	TGTGCCAGTAGGGGAGAGACTGAAGCTTTCTTT	CASRGETEAFF
TRBV4-2	.	TRBJ1-3	.	TGTGCCAGCAGCCAAGTAGGCGGCGAGAGGGCGGGAAACACCATATATTTT	CASSQVGGERAGNTIYF
TRBV27	.	TRBJ1-5	.	TGTGCCAGCAGTTTATTTGCGGGGAGTGGCAATCAGCCCCAGCATTTT	CASSLFAGSGNQPQHF
TRBV2	.	TRBJ1-2	.	TGTGCCAGCAGCCAAGGGTTGGGCTACACCTTC	CASSQGLGYTF
TRBV29-1	.	TRBJ1-4	.	TGCAGCGTTAGATGGACGGGTGAAAAACTGTTTTTT	CSVRWTGEKLFF
TRBV5-1	.	TRBJ1-1	TRBD1	TGCGCCAGCAGCCCCACACAGGGGGCGAACACTGAAGCTTTCTTT	CASSPTQGANTEAFF
TRBV19	.	TRBJ2-3	.	TGTGCCAGTAGTATAGGGCAAGGGGGCACAGATACGCAGTATTTT	CASSIGQGGTDTQYF
TRBV2	few	TRBJ2-5	TRBD1	TGTGCCAGCAGTGGCAGGGGGTACGAGACCCAGTACTTC	CASSGRGYETQYF
TRBV10-3	.	TRBJ1-6	.	TGTGCCATCAGTGAAACTGTTCTCTATAATTCACCCCTCCACTTT	CAISETVLYNSPLHF
TRBV27	.	TRBJ2-7	TRBD2	TGTGCCAGCAGTTTCACGGGGGGAACCTACGAGCAGTACTTC	CASSFTGGTYEQYF
TRBV28	.	TRBJ2-7	TRBD2	TGTGCCAGCTCGGAGCGGGGGGTTTTTGGCGAGCAGTACTTC	CASSERGVFGEQYF
TRBV2	.	TRBJ1-6	TRBD1	TGTGCCAGCGGGAGAGGGACAGCAAGTTCACCCCTCCACTTT	CASGRGTASSPLHF
TRBV7-2	.	TRBJ2-2	TRBD1	TGTGCCAGCAGCCTCACAGGGGGCGCAACCGGGGAGCTGTTTTTT	CASSLTGGATGELFF
TRBV6-5	.	TRBJ1-2	.	TGTGCCAGCGGGGTACGGGGCCTCTATGGCTACACCTTC	CASGVRGLYGYTF
TRBV7-6	.	TRBJ1-5	.	TGTGCCAGCAGCTTAGATGAGGGGCATCAGCCCCAGCATTTT	CASSLDEGHQPQHF
TRBV5-6	once	TRBJ2-7	.	TGTGCCAGCAACTCGGGTGACTACGAGCAGTACTTC	CASNSGDYEQYF
TRBV7-2	.	TRBJ2-7	TRBD1	TGTGCCAGCAGCCCACAGGGGAGCTCCTACGAGCAGTACTTC	CASSPQGSSYEQYF
TRBV5-4	.	TRBJ1-2	TRBD1	TGTGCCAGCAGCGGCAGATACAGGGGGCGCATCTATGGCTACACCTTC	CASSGRYRGRIYGYTF
TRBV6-1	.	TRBJ2-6	.	TGTGCCAGCAGTGAATTGATGGTCGGGGGTCGGGCCAACGTCCTGACTTTC	CASSELMVGGRANVLTF
TRBV7-8	.	TRBJ1-6	.	TGTGCCAGCAGCTTAGAGTTTGCCGGGACTGGACCCCTCCACTTT	CASSLEFAGTGPLHF
TRBV19	.	TRBJ1-1	.	TGTGCCAGTAGTATTGGGGGCTTGAACACTGAAGCTTTCTTT	CASSIGGLNTEAFF
TRBV19	once	TRBJ2-7	TRBD1	TGTGCCAGTAGTTCTAGGGACAGGGCGACCTACGAGCAGTACTTC	CASSSRDRATYEQYF
TRBV6-5	.	TRBJ1-2	.	TGTGCCAGCAGGTTGACAGCCACCTATGGCTACACCTTC	CASRLTATYGYTF
TRBV9	.	TRBJ1-2	TRBD1	TGTGCCAGCAGCGTAGGGGGGACAGGGGAGAGCAGGCGGGGCTACACCTTC	CASSVGGTGESRRGYTF
TRBV6-1	medium-sized	TRBJ2-5	TRBD2	TGTGCCAGCGGGGCTAGCGGGGATCAAGAGACCCAGTACTTC	CASGASGDQETQYF
TRBV4-2	.	TRBJ2-2	.	TGTGCCAGCAGCCCAAGGGGGTCCGGGGAGCTGTTTTTT	CASSPRGSGELFF
TRBV5-1	once	TRBJ2-3	TRBD2	TGCGCCAGCAGTGTACGGGGGGGGACAGATACGCAGTATTTT	CASSVRGGTDTQYF
TRBV5-1	.	TRBJ1-2	TRBD1	TGCGCCAGCAGCTTGGCGATGGACAGGGAAGTGGGCTACACCTTC	CASSLAMDREVGYTF
TRBV5-5	once	TRBJ1-5	.	TGTGCCAGCAGCTTTTCGGCCACGAGCAATCAGCCCCAGCATTTT	CASSFSATSNQPQHF
TRBV7-9	.	TRBJ2-7	.	TGTGCCAGCAGCAGGGACGGGCCCTACGAGCAGTACTTC	CASSRDGPYEQYF
TRBV2	.	TRBJ1-5	TRBD1	TGTGCCAGCAGGATACAGGGGAGCGGGCAGCCCCAGCATTTT	CASRIQGSGQPQHF
TRBV5-1	.	TRBJ2-2	.	TGCGCCAGCAGCTTGGCGGCAGGGGGGACCGGGGAGCTGTTTTTT	CASSLAAGGTGELFF
TRBV6-6	.	TRBJ1-2	TRBD1	TGTGCCAGCAGCCCGACAGGGCCCAACTATGGCTACACCTTC	CASSPTGPNYGYTF
TRBV11-2	.	TRBJ2-7	TRBD1	TGTGCCAGCAGCCCTACAGGGGGCGCTTGGTTGTCCGAGCAGTACTTC	CASSPTGGAWLSEQYF
TRBV13	.	TRBJ1-5	.	TGTGCCAGCAGCTTTGGACCCAATCAGCCCCAGCATTTT	CASSFGPNQPQHF
TRBV19	.	TRBJ1-2	.	TGTGCCAGTAGTACCTGGGACGGAAGCCTCTCTAACTATGGCTACACCTTC	CASSTWDGSLSNYGYTF
TRBV5-1	.	TRBJ1-1	.	TGCGCTTCCAGGACGAGGACAAACACTGAAGCTTTCTTT	CASRTRTNTEAFF
TRBV11-2	.	TRBJ2-5	.	TGTGCCAGCAGCTTACCCCTGCGGGAGACCCAGTACTTC	CASSLPLRETQYF
TRBV19	.	TRBJ1-1	.	TGTGCCAGCATACGATTTGTGGGCGCGAGAGGGTGGATCTTT	CASIRFVGARGWIF
TRBV6-6	.	TRBJ1-5	TRBD1	TGTGCCAGCAGTTACACGGACAGGACGGGGGCTCAGCCCCAGCATTTT	CASSYTDRTGAQPQHF
TRBV20-1	.	TRBJ2-7	.	TGCAGTGCTAGAGAGGACTACGAGCAGTACTTC	CSAREDYEQYF
TRBV9	.	TRBJ2-3	TRBD2	TGTGCCAGCCGCGGGACTATCACAGATACGCAGTATTTT	CASRGTITDTQYF
TRBV2	.	TRBJ2-7	TRBD2	TGTGCCAGCACTGGCGGGGGGTCATCTTCCTACGAGCAGTACTTC	CASTGGGSSSYEQYF
TRBV14	once	TRBJ2-7	TRBD2	TGTGCCAGCAGCCCTACCCTAGCGGGGGCATCCGAGCAGTACTTC	CASSPTLAGASEQYF
TRBV15	.	TRBJ2-5	.	TGTGCCACCAGCAGGCCCCCCCAGTACTTC	CATSRPPQYF
TRBV2	.	TRBJ2-1	TRBD1	TGTGCCAGCCGAGGACAGGGGATGTTCGATGAGCAGTTCTTC	CASRGQGMFDEQFF